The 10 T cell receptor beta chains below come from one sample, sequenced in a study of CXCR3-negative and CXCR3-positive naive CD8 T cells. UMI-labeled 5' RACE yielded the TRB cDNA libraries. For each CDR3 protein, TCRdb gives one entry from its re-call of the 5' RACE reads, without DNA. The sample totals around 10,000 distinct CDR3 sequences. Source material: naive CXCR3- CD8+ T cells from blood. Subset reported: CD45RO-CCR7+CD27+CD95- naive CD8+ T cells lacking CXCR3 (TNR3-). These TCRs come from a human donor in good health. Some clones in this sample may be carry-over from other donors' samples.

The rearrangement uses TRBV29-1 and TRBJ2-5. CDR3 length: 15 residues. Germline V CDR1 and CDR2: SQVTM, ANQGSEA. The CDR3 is CSVEVAVLSQETQYF.

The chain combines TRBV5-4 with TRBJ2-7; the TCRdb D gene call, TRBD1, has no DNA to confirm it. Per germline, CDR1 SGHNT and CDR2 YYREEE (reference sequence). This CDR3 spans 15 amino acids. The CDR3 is CASSSNRGGLYEQYF.

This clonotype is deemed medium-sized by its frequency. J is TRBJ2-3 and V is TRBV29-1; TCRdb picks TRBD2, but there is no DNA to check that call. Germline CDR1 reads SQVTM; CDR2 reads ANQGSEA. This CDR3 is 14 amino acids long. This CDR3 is CSVEEAGVQDTQYF.

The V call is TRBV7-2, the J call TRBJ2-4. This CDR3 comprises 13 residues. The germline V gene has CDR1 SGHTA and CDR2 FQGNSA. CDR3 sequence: CASSLGEGNIQYF.

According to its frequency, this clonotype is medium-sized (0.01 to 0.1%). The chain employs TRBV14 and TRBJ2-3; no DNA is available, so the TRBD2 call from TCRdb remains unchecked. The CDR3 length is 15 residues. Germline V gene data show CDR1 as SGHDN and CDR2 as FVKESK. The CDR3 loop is CASSRDSGRTDTQYF.

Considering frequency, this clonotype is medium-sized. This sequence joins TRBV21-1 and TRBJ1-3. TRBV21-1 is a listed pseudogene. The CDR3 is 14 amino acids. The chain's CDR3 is CASSPTRPGNTIYF.

The CDR3 is CASSLDLWGSYNEQFF. The rearrangement uses TRBV11-2 and TRBJ2-1. This CDR3 has 16 residues. Germline CDR1 is SGHAT and CDR2 is FQNNGV.

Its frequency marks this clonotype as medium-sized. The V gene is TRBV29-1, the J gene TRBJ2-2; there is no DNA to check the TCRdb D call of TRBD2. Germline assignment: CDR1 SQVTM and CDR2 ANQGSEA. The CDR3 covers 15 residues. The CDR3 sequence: CSVTRTSGVPGELFF.

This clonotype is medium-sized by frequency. This CDR3 is CASSWGQGGNQPQHF. The chain has TRBV5-5 and TRBJ1-5; TCRdb proposes TRBD1, but this gene call is untestable without DNA. Germline loops: CDR1 SGHKS, CDR2 YYEKEE (reference sequence). The CDR3 runs 15 residues.

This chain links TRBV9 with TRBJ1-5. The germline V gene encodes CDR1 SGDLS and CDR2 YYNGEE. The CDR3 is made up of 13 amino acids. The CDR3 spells CASSQDGDQPQHF.